This is a list of T cell receptor beta chains from one sample in a study of blood T cell repertoires in COVID-19. This table comes from immunoSEQ multiplex PCR, and its TCRdb copy is limited to in-frame clones, with some not included. The profile covers 300,000 or so clones, with roughly 86% appearing a single time and 7.8% taken by the ten largest. What was sequenced was peripheral blood. The receptors were gathered from a woman in her 50s who had recovered from COVID-19. CDR3s include the opening cysteine and the closing phenylalanine or tryptophan. Fields, in order: clone size, V gene, J gene, D gene, CDR3 protein, CDR3 DNA. The D gene is left open where the match is weak. Only some rows state a clone size, as once, few, many or a class for expanded clones.

clone size: -; V gene: TRBV19; J gene: TRBJ2-3; D gene: TRBD2; CDR3 protein: CASSGPSGRGEDTQYF; CDR3 DNA: TGTGCCAGTAGTGGACCTAGCGGGAGGGGAGAAGATACGCAGTATTTT
clone size: -; V gene: TRBV11-2; J gene: TRBJ2-5; D gene: TRBD2; CDR3 protein: CASSLDRPSGGQETQYF; CDR3 DNA: TGTGCCAGCAGCTTAGATCGACCTAGCGGGGGCCAAGAGACCCAGTACTTC
clone size: -; V gene: TRBV12-3/TRBV12-4; J gene: TRBJ1-1; D gene: -; CDR3 protein: CASSLRRGTEAFF; CDR3 DNA: TGTGCCAGCAGTTTACGTCGGGGCACTGAAGCTTTCTTT
clone size: -; V gene: TRBV13; J gene: TRBJ2-1; D gene: -; CDR3 protein: CASSLHGQLTNEQFF; CDR3 DNA: TGTGCCAGCAGCTTACACGGACAGCTTACCAATGAGCAGTTCTTC
clone size: -; V gene: TRBV4-1; J gene: TRBJ2-7; D gene: TRBD2; CDR3 protein: CASSQEAASGYYEQYF; CDR3 DNA: TGCGCCAGCAGCCAAGAGGCGGCTAGCGGGTACTACGAGCAGTACTTC
clone size: -; V gene: TRBV28; J gene: TRBJ1-2; D gene: TRBD1; CDR3 protein: CASSPPNRGGEYGYTF; CDR3 DNA: TGTGCCAGCAGTCCTCCTAACAGGGGCGGTGAATATGGCTACACCTTC
clone size: -; V gene: TRBV28; J gene: TRBJ1-3; D gene: -; CDR3 protein: CASSFPTGSGNTIYF; CDR3 DNA: TGTGCCAGCAGTTTCCCTACAGGGTCTGGAAACACCATATATTTT
clone size: few; V gene: TRBV7-2; J gene: TRBJ2-7; D gene: -; CDR3 protein: CASSLGVSSTYYEQYF; CDR3 DNA: TGTGCCAGCAGCTTGGGAGTATCCTCAACTTACTACGAGCAGTACTTC
clone size: -; V gene: TRBV4-1; J gene: TRBJ1-4; D gene: TRBD1; CDR3 protein: CASSQGTANEKLFF; CDR3 DNA: TGCGCCAGCAGCCAGGGGACAGCTAATGAAAAACTGTTTTTT
clone size: -; V gene: TRBV5-1; J gene: TRBJ2-7; D gene: -; CDR3 protein: CASRTRWEKGPYEQYF; CDR3 DNA: TGCGCCAGCAGAACAAGGTGGGAGAAGGGCCCCTACGAGCAGTACTTC
clone size: -; V gene: TRBV7-9; J gene: TRBJ1-1; D gene: -; CDR3 protein: CASSLDPGQEAFF; CDR3 DNA: TGTGCCAGCAGCTTAGACCCCGGACAAGAAGCTTTCTTT
clone size: -; V gene: TRBV3-1/TRBV3-2; J gene: TRBJ1-1; D gene: -; CDR3 protein: CASSQGPGTEAFF; CDR3 DNA: TGTGCCAGCAGCCAAGGCCCCGGGACTGAAGCTTTCTTT
clone size: -; V gene: TRBV30; J gene: TRBJ2-4; D gene: TRBD2; CDR3 protein: CAWSVPPTSGKNKNIQYF; CDR3 DNA: TGTGCCTGGAGTGTACCCCCCACTAGCGGGAAAAATAAAAACATTCAGTACTTC
clone size: -; V gene: TRBV27; J gene: TRBJ1-1; D gene: -; CDR3 protein: CASRFRALHTEAFF; CDR3 DNA: TGTGCCAGCAGATTCAGGGCTTTACACACTGAAGCTTTCTTT
clone size: -; V gene: TRBV9; J gene: TRBJ1-4; D gene: -; CDR3 protein: CASSPGPLNENEKLFF; CDR3 DNA: TGTGCCAGCAGCCCTGGTCCGCTAAATGAGAATGAAAAACTGTTTTTT
clone size: -; V gene: TRBV30; J gene: TRBJ1-1; D gene: -; CDR3 protein: CAWIRKGVDTEAFF; CDR3 DNA: TGTGCCTGGATCCGAAAGGGGGTTGACACTGAAGCTTTCTTT
clone size: -; V gene: TRBV19; J gene: TRBJ2-7; D gene: -; CDR3 protein: CASSATPLQVYEQYF; CDR3 DNA: TGTGCCAGTAGTGCCACGCCCCTACAGGTCTACGAGCAGTACTTC
clone size: few; V gene: TRBV28; J gene: TRBJ1-6; D gene: TRBD1; CDR3 protein: CASSLGTGPHSPLHF; CDR3 DNA: TGTGCCAGCAGTCTTGGGACAGGGCCTCATTCACCCCTCCACTTT
clone size: -; V gene: TRBV4-3; J gene: TRBJ1-6; D gene: TRBD1; CDR3 protein: CASSLLVGGVNSPLHF; CDR3 DNA: TGCGCCAGCAGCCTTCTTGTAGGGGGCGTGAATTCACCCCTCCACTTT
clone size: -; V gene: TRBV10-3; J gene: TRBJ1-5; D gene: TRBD1; CDR3 protein: CAIREDRGSSNQPQHF; CDR3 DNA: TGTGCCATCAGAGAAGACAGGGGGTCGAGCAATCAGCCCCAGCATTTT
clone size: -; V gene: TRBV9; J gene: TRBJ2-2; D gene: TRBD2; CDR3 protein: CASSVAPSGRAGELFF; CDR3 DNA: TGTGCCAGCAGCGTAGCTCCTAGCGGGAGGGCCGGGGAGCTGTTTTTT
clone size: -; V gene: TRBV19; J gene: TRBJ2-1; D gene: -; CDR3 protein: CASSITLANNEQFF; CDR3 DNA: TGTGCCAGTAGTATAACCCTTGCTAACAATGAGCAGTTCTTC
clone size: -; V gene: TRBV7-9; J gene: TRBJ1-2; D gene: -; CDR3 protein: CASSPVRDYGYTF; CDR3 DNA: TGTGCCAGCAGCCCAGTTCGGGACTATGGCTACACCTTC
clone size: -; V gene: TRBV28; J gene: TRBJ2-1; D gene: -; CDR3 protein: CASSFQGANEQFF; CDR3 DNA: TGTGCCAGCAGTTTTCAGGGTGCAAATGAGCAGTTCTTC
clone size: -; V gene: TRBV18; J gene: TRBJ2-7; D gene: TRBD2; CDR3 protein: CASSQTGLAGTYEQYF; CDR3 DNA: TGTGCCAGCTCCCAAACTGGACTAGCGGGAACCTACGAGCAGTACTTC
clone size: -; V gene: TRBV3-1/TRBV3-2; J gene: TRBJ2-1; D gene: TRBD1; CDR3 protein: CASSQGPGQGVGLKQFF; CDR3 DNA: TGTGCCAGCAGCCAAGGGCCAGGTCAGGGGGTCGGGTTGAAGCAGTTCTTC
clone size: -; V gene: TRBV10-3; J gene: TRBJ1-1; D gene: TRBD1; CDR3 protein: CATNQGVGEAFF; CDR3 DNA: TGTGCCACCAATCAGGGGGTCGGTGAAGCTTTCTTT
clone size: -; V gene: TRBV4-3; J gene: TRBJ2-2; D gene: -; CDR3 protein: CASSQESGYTGELFF; CDR3 DNA: TGCGCCAGCAGCCAAGAATCGGGGTACACCGGGGAGCTGTTTTTT
clone size: -; V gene: TRBV6-5; J gene: TRBJ2-5; D gene: -; CDR3 protein: CAGGASPRETQYF; CDR3 DNA: TGTGCCGGGGGGGCTTCCCCACGAGAGACCCAGTACTTC
clone size: -; V gene: TRBV27; J gene: TRBJ1-1; D gene: -; CDR3 protein: CASSLLGGETEAFF; CDR3 DNA: TGTGCCAGCAGCCTCCTAGGGGGGGAGACTGAAGCTTTCTTT
clone size: -; V gene: TRBV11-3; J gene: TRBJ2-7; D gene: TRBD1; CDR3 protein: CASSLGRGSDEQYF; CDR3 DNA: TGTGCCAGCAGCTTGGGCAGGGGGAGCGACGAGCAGTACTTC
clone size: few; V gene: TRBV27; J gene: TRBJ2-1; D gene: TRBD2; CDR3 protein: CASTSGTSGRATYNEQFF; CDR3 DNA: TGTGCCAGCACCTCCGGGACTAGCGGGAGGGCAACCTACAATGAGCAGTTCTTC
clone size: -; V gene: TRBV29-1; J gene: TRBJ2-3; D gene: -; CDR3 protein: CSADGYLRTDTQYF; CDR3 DNA: TGCAGCGCAGACGGGTACCTACGCACAGATACGCAGTATTTT
clone size: once; V gene: TRBV3-1/TRBV3-2; J gene: TRBJ2-1; D gene: TRBD2; CDR3 protein: CASSQGRGNEQFF; CDR3 DNA: TGTGCCAGCAGCCAGGGGAGGGGCAATGAGCAGTTCTTC
clone size: -; V gene: TRBV28; J gene: TRBJ2-7; D gene: TRBD2; CDR3 protein: CASTGGDLVRQQYF; CDR3 DNA: TGTGCCAGCACGGGAGGAGATTTAGTACGCCAGCAGTACTTC
clone size: -; V gene: TRBV11-2; J gene: TRBJ2-7; D gene: -; CDR3 protein: CASSSYRDPGSYEQYF; CDR3 DNA: TGTGCCAGCAGCTCGTACAGGGATCCAGGGTCCTACGAGCAGTACTTC
clone size: many; V gene: TRBV5-4; J gene: TRBJ2-7; D gene: TRBD2; CDR3 protein: CASSLRGGGTYEQYF; CDR3 DNA: TGTGCCAGCAGCCTCCGCGGGGGGGGCACCTACGAGCAGTACTTC
clone size: -; V gene: TRBV16; J gene: TRBJ2-2; D gene: -; CDR3 protein: CASSQSSEPGELFF; CDR3 DNA: TGTGCCAGCAGCCAATCTTCGGAGCCCGGGGAGCTGTTTTTT
clone size: -; V gene: TRBV2; J gene: TRBJ1-1; D gene: -; CDR3 protein: CASAGQANTEAFF; CDR3 DNA: TGTGCCAGCGCGGGTCAAGCGAACACTGAAGCTTTCTTT
clone size: -; V gene: TRBV4-1; J gene: TRBJ2-1; D gene: -; CDR3 protein: CASSLGQGVYNEQFF; CDR3 DNA: TGCGCCAGCAGCCTCGGGCAAGGGGTCTACAATGAGCAGTTCTTC
clone size: -; V gene: TRBV7-8; J gene: TRBJ2-5; D gene: TRBD2; CDR3 protein: CASSSQGLAVQETQYF; CDR3 DNA: TGTGCCAGCAGCTCCCAGGGACTAGCGGTCCAAGAGACCCAGTACTTC
clone size: once; V gene: TRBV11-2; J gene: TRBJ2-7; D gene: TRBD1; CDR3 protein: CASSTGTGGGEQYF; CDR3 DNA: TGTGCCAGCAGCACCGGGACAGGGGGCGGCGAGCAGTACTTC
clone size: -; V gene: TRBV14; J gene: TRBJ2-1; D gene: TRBD2; CDR3 protein: CASSQGLANYNEQFF; CDR3 DNA: TGTGCCAGCAGCCAAGGACTAGCGAACTACAATGAGCAGTTCTTC
clone size: once; V gene: TRBV5-1; J gene: TRBJ2-3; D gene: -; CDR3 protein: CASSLVLTDTQYF; CDR3 DNA: TGCGCCAGCAGCTTGGTCCTCACAGATACGCAGTATTTT
clone size: -; V gene: TRBV10-3; J gene: TRBJ1-1; D gene: TRBD1; CDR3 protein: CAIRGTGDQEAFF; CDR3 DNA: TGTGCCATCAGAGGGACAGGGGATCAAGAAGCTTTCTTT
clone size: -; V gene: TRBV28; J gene: TRBJ1-5; D gene: TRBD1; CDR3 protein: CASNAGTGSQPQHF; CDR3 DNA: TGTGCCAGCAACGCCGGGACAGGGTCTCAGCCCCAGCATTTT